This is a list of T cell receptor beta chains from one sample in a study of PD-L1 blockade in urothelial cancer. Clones were sequenced by immunoSEQ multiplex PCR, and TCRdb holds only the in-frame ones, with some missing. The repertoire has 86,000 or so clones, roughly 84% of them found once; the top ten carry about an eighth. Sequences were derived from PBMCs, sampled around atezolizumab (anti-PD-L1) treatment. These receptors were taken from a man aged 55 to 70 with urothelial cancer. CDR3s include the opening cysteine and the closing phenylalanine or tryptophan. The D gene is left open where the match is weak. Size tells how often a clone was seen (once, few, many) or the class of an expanded clone, and some rows leave it out.

j_call: TRBJ2-5; cdr3_length: 18; clone_size: -; v_call: TRBV7-9; d_call: -; cdr3_aa: CASSARHGTAQRGETQYF; cdr3_nt: TGTGCCAGCAGCGCACGGCATGGCACGGCGCAAAGGGGAGAGACCCAGTACTTC
j_call: TRBJ1-4; cdr3_length: 14; clone_size: -; v_call: TRBV5-1; d_call: -; cdr3_aa: CASSPQGKGEKLFF; cdr3_nt: TGCGCCAGCAGCCCACAGGGAAAGGGTGAAAAACTGTTTTTT
j_call: TRBJ2-2; cdr3_length: 15; clone_size: -; v_call: TRBV25-1; d_call: -; cdr3_aa: CASSDITRNTGELFF; cdr3_nt: TGTGCCAGCAGTGACATCACGAGAAACACCGGGGAGCTGTTTTTT
j_call: TRBJ2-7; cdr3_length: 16; clone_size: -; v_call: TRBV28; d_call: -; cdr3_aa: CASSQNDWESSYEQYF; cdr3_nt: TGTGCCAGCAGTCAAAATGACTGGGAGAGCTCCTACGAGCAGTACTTC
j_call: TRBJ2-4; cdr3_length: 18; clone_size: once; v_call: TRBV4-3; d_call: TRBD2; cdr3_aa: CASSQDLGGRAGGNIQYF; cdr3_nt: TGCGCCAGCAGCCAAGATCTAGGAGGGAGGGCCGGAGGAAACATTCAGTACTTC
j_call: TRBJ2-7; cdr3_length: 14; clone_size: -; v_call: TRBV18; d_call: -; cdr3_aa: CASSPPGLFHEQYF; cdr3_nt: TGTGCCAGCTCACCTCCAGGCTTATTCCACGAGCAGTACTTC
j_call: TRBJ2-7; cdr3_length: 15; clone_size: -; v_call: TRBV27; d_call: -; cdr3_aa: CASSLATQGGYEQYF; cdr3_nt: TGTGCCAGCAGTTTAGCGACCCAGGGGGGTTACGAGCAGTACTTC
j_call: TRBJ2-7; cdr3_length: 16; clone_size: -; v_call: TRBV6-5; d_call: -; cdr3_aa: CASSYSIWTDDYEQYF; cdr3_nt: TGTGCCAGCAGTTACTCGATCTGGACAGACGACTACGAGCAGTACTTC
j_call: TRBJ2-1; cdr3_length: 13; clone_size: -; v_call: TRBV4-1; d_call: TRBD2; cdr3_aa: CASSQAREGEQFF; cdr3_nt: TGCGCCAGCAGCCAGGCGCGGGAGGGTGAGCAGTTCTTC
j_call: TRBJ2-7; cdr3_length: 15; clone_size: -; v_call: TRBV5-6; d_call: TRBD2; cdr3_aa: CASRGAGESSYEQYF; cdr3_nt: TGTGCCAGCAGAGGAGCGGGGGAGAGCTCCTACGAGCAGTACTTC
j_call: TRBJ1-1; cdr3_length: 13; clone_size: -; v_call: TRBV5-1; d_call: -; cdr3_aa: CASRGASNTEAFF; cdr3_nt: TGCGCCAGCAGAGGGGCTTCGAACACTGAAGCTTTCTTT
j_call: TRBJ1-2; cdr3_length: 14; clone_size: -; v_call: TRBV28; d_call: TRBD1; cdr3_aa: CASRPGTGDLVETF; cdr3_nt: TGTGCCAGCAGACCCGGGACAGGGGATCTTGTGGAGACCTTC
j_call: TRBJ1-3; cdr3_length: 15; clone_size: -; v_call: TRBV7-2; d_call: -; cdr3_aa: CASSLYGRRGNTIYF; cdr3_nt: TGTGCCAGCAGCTTATATGGGAGGCGCGGAAACACCATATATTTT
j_call: TRBJ2-5; cdr3_length: 15; clone_size: -; v_call: TRBV5-1; d_call: -; cdr3_aa: CASSLGAPTQETQYF; cdr3_nt: TGCGCCAGCAGCTTAGGGGCCCCAACCCAAGAGACCCAGTACTTC
j_call: TRBJ2-3; cdr3_length: 13; clone_size: -; v_call: TRBV29-1; d_call: TRBD2; cdr3_aa: CSDKRGATDTQYF; cdr3_nt: TGCAGCGATAAGCGGGGGGCTACAGATACGCAGTATTTT
j_call: TRBJ2-2; cdr3_length: 14; clone_size: -; v_call: TRBV6-1; d_call: -; cdr3_aa: CASSEAPAVGELFF; cdr3_nt: TGTGCCAGCAGTGAAGCCCCGGCGGTCGGGGAGCTGTTTTTT
j_call: TRBJ2-7; cdr3_length: 11; clone_size: many; v_call: TRBV10-3; d_call: TRBD1; cdr3_aa: CATGTGYEQYF; cdr3_nt: TGTGCCACCGGGACAGGGTACGAGCAGTACTTC
j_call: TRBJ2-1; cdr3_length: 15; clone_size: -; v_call: TRBV6-1; d_call: TRBD1; cdr3_aa: CASNKGDRVYNEQFF; cdr3_nt: TGTGCCAGCAACAAGGGAGACAGGGTTTACAATGAGCAGTTCTTC
j_call: TRBJ2-6; cdr3_length: 18; clone_size: -; v_call: TRBV10-1; d_call: -; cdr3_aa: CASSGPISPQSRANVLTF; cdr3_nt: TGCGCCAGCAGTGGTCCGATAAGTCCACAAAGTCGGGCCAACGTCCTGACTTTC
j_call: TRBJ2-3; cdr3_length: 13; clone_size: once; v_call: TRBV7-3; d_call: -; cdr3_aa: CASSSTRTDTQYF; cdr3_nt: TGTGCCAGCAGCTCTACTAGAACAGATACGCAGTATTTT
j_call: TRBJ1-3; cdr3_length: 17; clone_size: -; v_call: TRBV5-1; d_call: -; cdr3_aa: CASSFLTAGGPGNTIYF; cdr3_nt: TGCGCCAGCAGCTTTTTGACCGCGGGGGGACCTGGAAACACCATATATTTT
j_call: TRBJ2-1; cdr3_length: 14; clone_size: many; v_call: TRBV7-9; d_call: TRBD1; cdr3_aa: CASSLNLRDSLFLF; cdr3_nt: TGTGCCAGCAGCCTTAACCTCCGGGACAGCCTATTTCTCTTC
j_call: TRBJ2-1; cdr3_length: 16; clone_size: -; v_call: TRBV4-1; d_call: TRBD2; cdr3_aa: CASSQATSGGAVEQFF; cdr3_nt: TGCGCCAGCAGCCAAGCGACTAGCGGGGGGGCTGTTGAGCAGTTCTTC
j_call: TRBJ1-5; cdr3_length: 13; clone_size: few; v_call: TRBV29-1; d_call: -; cdr3_aa: CSVSQRSGQPQHF; cdr3_nt: TGCAGCGTTTCGCAGAGGAGCGGTCAGCCCCAGCATTTT
j_call: TRBJ1-4; cdr3_length: 17; clone_size: -; v_call: TRBV9; d_call: -; cdr3_aa: CASSGLGGGATNEKLFF; cdr3_nt: TGTGCCAGCAGCGGTCTCGGGGGAGGGGCGACTAATGAAAAACTGTTTTTT
j_call: TRBJ1-3; cdr3_length: 15; clone_size: -; v_call: TRBV11-2; d_call: TRBD1; cdr3_aa: CASSLNTGVGNTIYF; cdr3_nt: TGTGCCAGCAGCTTAAACACAGGGGTTGGAAACACCATATATTTT
j_call: TRBJ2-2; cdr3_length: 18; clone_size: once; v_call: TRBV7-3; d_call: TRBD2; cdr3_aa: CASSLFPAGGPNTGELFF; cdr3_nt: TGTGCCAGCAGCTTATTTCCAGCGGGAGGGCCAAACACCGGGGAGCTGTTTTTT
j_call: TRBJ2-7; cdr3_length: 15; clone_size: -; v_call: TRBV4-2; d_call: -; cdr3_aa: CASSQGGDRRYEQYF; cdr3_nt: TGTGCCAGCAGCCAAGGGGGGGACCGTCGGTACGAGCAGTACTTC
j_call: TRBJ1-6; cdr3_length: 12; clone_size: -; v_call: TRBV15; d_call: -; cdr3_aa: CATSTRNSPLHF; cdr3_nt: TGTGCCACCAGCACGCGGAATTCACCCCTCCACTTT
j_call: TRBJ2-2; cdr3_length: 16; clone_size: once; v_call: TRBV11-2; d_call: TRBD2; cdr3_aa: CASSPGLAGDTGELFF; cdr3_nt: TGTGCCAGCAGCCCAGGACTAGCGGGGGACACCGGGGAGCTGTTTTTT
j_call: TRBJ1-5; cdr3_length: 16; clone_size: -; v_call: TRBV6-6; d_call: TRBD1; cdr3_aa: CASSYSTGGVYQPQHF; cdr3_nt: TGTGCCAGCAGTTACAGCACAGGGGGTGTCTATCAGCCCCAGCATTTT
j_call: TRBJ2-3; cdr3_length: 11; clone_size: -; v_call: TRBV14; d_call: -; cdr3_aa: CASSLADTQYF; cdr3_nt: TGTGCCAGCAGCCTCGCGGATACGCAGTATTTT
j_call: TRBJ1-4; cdr3_length: 14; clone_size: -; v_call: TRBV5-1; d_call: -; cdr3_aa: CASSLAQINEKLFF; cdr3_nt: TGCGCCAGCAGCTTGGCTCAGATAAATGAAAAACTGTTTTTT
j_call: TRBJ1-1; cdr3_length: 15; clone_size: -; v_call: TRBV19; d_call: TRBD1; cdr3_aa: CASSIMDRGSTEAFF; cdr3_nt: TGTGCCAGTAGTATAATGGACAGGGGATCCACTGAAGCTTTCTTT
j_call: TRBJ2-1; cdr3_length: 16; clone_size: -; v_call: TRBV10-3; d_call: TRBD1; cdr3_aa: CAISPLQGATYNEQFF; cdr3_nt: TGTGCCATCAGCCCACTGCAGGGGGCAACCTACAATGAGCAGTTCTTC
j_call: TRBJ2-3; cdr3_length: 16; clone_size: -; v_call: TRBV9; d_call: -; cdr3_aa: CASSVAGTLGTDTQYF; cdr3_nt: TGTGCCAGCAGCGTAGCTGGAACGCTAGGCACAGATACGCAGTATTTT
j_call: TRBJ2-7; cdr3_length: 15; clone_size: -; v_call: TRBV6-5; d_call: -; cdr3_aa: CASSYGLGWRYEQYF; cdr3_nt: TGTGCCAGCAGTTACGGGTTAGGCTGGCGGTACGAGCAGTACTTC
j_call: TRBJ1-1; cdr3_length: 13; clone_size: -; v_call: TRBV6-5; d_call: -; cdr3_aa: CASSYSRVTEAFF; cdr3_nt: TGTGCCAGCAGTTACTCTCGCGTCACTGAAGCTTTCTTT
j_call: TRBJ1-1; cdr3_length: 13; clone_size: once; v_call: TRBV7-3; d_call: -; cdr3_aa: CASSDLSGTEAFF; cdr3_nt: TGTGCCAGCAGCGACCTCAGCGGGACTGAAGCTTTCTTT